Below, one T cell receptor (beta chain) is given with its context. Per the authors' pipeline: Estimation of nucleated cell counts was performed using reference gene primer amplification. The protocol was immunoSEQ multiplex PCR, while the TCRdb copy is restricted to in-frame clones and leaves out a portion. Clone size and the V and J calls come from that table; the DNA yielded D and trimming. The sample has almost 400,000 clones; more than 70% are singletons. The entry originates in a study of blood T cell repertoires in COVID-19. A Seattle source enrolled patients during active infection and followed them longitudinally. This CDR3 comprises 14 residues. Looked up from germline, CDR1 is LGHDT and CDR2 is YNNKEL (reference sequence). V gave up 6 bases and J gave up 1 base, with 9 bases separating them.

The rearrangement joins TRBV3-1 (or the pseudogene TRBV3-2) to TRBJ1-4; D perhaps matches TRBD1 (5 bases). This clonotype was obtained from an older woman with COVID-19, enrolled during active disease. The sequenced sample was peripheral blood. CDR3 in amino acids: CASSRQITNEKLFF. As DNA, the CDR3 is TGTGCCAGCAGTCGACAGATAACTAATGAAAAACTGTTTTTT.